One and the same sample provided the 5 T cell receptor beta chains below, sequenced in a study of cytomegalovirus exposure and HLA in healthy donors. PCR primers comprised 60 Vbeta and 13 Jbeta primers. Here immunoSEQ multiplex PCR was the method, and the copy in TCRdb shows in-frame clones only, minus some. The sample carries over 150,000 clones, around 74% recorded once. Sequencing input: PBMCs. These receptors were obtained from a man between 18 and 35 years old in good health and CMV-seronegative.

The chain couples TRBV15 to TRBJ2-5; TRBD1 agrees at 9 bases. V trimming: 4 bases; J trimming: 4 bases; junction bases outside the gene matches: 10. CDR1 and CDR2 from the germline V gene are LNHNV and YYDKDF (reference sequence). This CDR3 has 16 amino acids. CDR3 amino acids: CATSKGDRDYGETQYF. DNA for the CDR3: TGTGCCACCAGCAAAGGGGACAGGGACTACGGAGAGACCCAGTACTTC.

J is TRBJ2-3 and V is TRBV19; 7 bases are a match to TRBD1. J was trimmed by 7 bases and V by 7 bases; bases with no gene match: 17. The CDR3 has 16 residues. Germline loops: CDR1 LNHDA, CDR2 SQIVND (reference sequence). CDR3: CASNPSVRDRIYTQYF. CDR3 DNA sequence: TGTGCCAGTAACCCCTCGGTAAGGGACAGAATTTATACGCAGTATTTT.

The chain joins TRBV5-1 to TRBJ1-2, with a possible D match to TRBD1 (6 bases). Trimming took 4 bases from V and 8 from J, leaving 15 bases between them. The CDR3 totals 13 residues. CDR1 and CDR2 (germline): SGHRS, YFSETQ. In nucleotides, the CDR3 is TGCGCCAGCAGCCGGGAGGGGGGAGCCGGCTACACCTTC. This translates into CASSREGGAGYTF.

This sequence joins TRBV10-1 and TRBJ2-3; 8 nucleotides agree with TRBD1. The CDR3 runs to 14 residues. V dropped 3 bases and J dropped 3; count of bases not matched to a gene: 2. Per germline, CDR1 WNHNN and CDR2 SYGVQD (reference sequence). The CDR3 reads CASSEGQGTDTQYF. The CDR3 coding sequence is TGCGCCAGCAGTGAAGGACAGGGAACAGATACGCAGTATTTT.

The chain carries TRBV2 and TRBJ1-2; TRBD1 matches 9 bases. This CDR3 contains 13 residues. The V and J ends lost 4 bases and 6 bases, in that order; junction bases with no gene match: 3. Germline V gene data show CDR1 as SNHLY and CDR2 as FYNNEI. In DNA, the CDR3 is TGTGCCAGCAGTGTGGGACAGGGTCATGGCTACACCTTC. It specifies CASSVGQGHGYTF.